The 15 T cell receptor beta chains below all came from one sample that was sequenced in a study of monozygotic twins with inflammatory bowel disease (dated by TCRdb to between 2017 and 2020). Libraries were prepared through 5' RACE. Reads for this sample came from an Illumina HiSeq 2500. TCRdb reprocessed the public reads and reports one entry per CDR3 protein sequence, without DNA. The data table for this sample lists 440,000 or so distinct CDR3 sequences. The ten most abundant clones make up around 2.3% of the sample. Sample: blood. Source of these receptors: a human donor with ulcerative colitis or Crohn's disease, or a healthy co-twin of an affected twin (not recorded which).

The V gene is TRBV6-1, the J gene TRBJ2-7; TCRdb indicates TRBD2, and absent DNA this call remains unverified. Germline CDR1 reads MNHNS; CDR2 reads SASEGT. The CDR3 length is 17 residues. CDR3 loop: CASIRSQLAGLTYEQYF.

V gene TRBV20-1 combines with J gene TRBJ1-3. The germline V gene has CDR1 DFQATT and CDR2 SNEGSKA (reference sequence). This CDR3 spans 13 amino acids. CDR3 protein: CSAREPTGNTIYF.

The chain carries TRBV5-1 and TRBJ2-5; the D call of TRBD2 rests on TCRdb alone, since no DNA is present to check it. The CDR3 consists of 16 residues. Looked up from germline, CDR1 is SGHRS and CDR2 is YFSETQ. The CDR3 is CASSLAGTSKRETQYF.

The chain couples TRBV3-1 to TRBJ1-6; checking the TCRdb D call of TRBD1 is not possible without DNA. Germline V gene sequence: CDR1 LGHDT, CDR2 YNNKEL (reference sequence). The CDR3 loop spans 15 amino acids. CDR3 in amino acids: CASSQSGARGKGSHF.

The chain employs TRBV24-1 and TRBJ2-1; the D gene TCRdb calls, TRBD2, cannot be checked with no DNA. There are 17 residues in the CDR3. Germline assignment: CDR1 KGHDR and CDR2 SFDVKD. This CDR3 reads CATSDPREKGLGNEQFF.

The chain couples TRBV28 to TRBJ1-1. CDR3 length: 12 amino acids. CDR1 is MDHEN and CDR2 is SYDVKM in the germline V gene. CDR3 loop: CASSYPMSEAFF.

V usage is TRBV20-1 and J usage is TRBJ1-6; without DNA, the TCRdb call of TRBD1 cannot be checked. This CDR3 is built from 15 residues. Germline loops: CDR1 DFQATT, CDR2 SNEGSKA (reference sequence). This CDR3 is CSARARGAWNSPLHF.

The chain uses TRBV29-1 and TRBJ2-5; TCRdb's D gene call, TRBD1, goes unchecked for lack of DNA. Per germline, CDR1 SQVTM and CDR2 ANQGSEA. The CDR3 consists of 13 residues. CDR3 loop: CSVRDTAGETQYF.

The chain employs TRBV25-1 and TRBJ1-4; TCRdb's assignment of TRBD1 cannot be checked, as there is no DNA. This CDR3 spans 14 amino acids. Germline V CDR1 and CDR2: MGHDK, SYGVNS. CDR3 sequence: CASSVGGGDEKLFF.

The V gene is TRBV20-1, the J gene TRBJ2-7; TCRdb reports TRBD2, a call that lacks DNA to check it against. This CDR3 has 16 residues. CDR1 and CDR2 from the germline V gene are DFQATT and SNEGSKA (reference sequence). The CDR3 is CSARDGTSLGSYEQYF.

The rearrangement links TRBV4-1 to TRBJ2-7; TCRdb outputs TRBD2, but without DNA this stays unchecked. CDR1 and CDR2 from the germline V gene are MGHRA and YSYEKL. The CDR3 length is 14 residues. CDR3: CASSHASSPYEQYF.

The chain links TRBV4-3 to TRBJ2-3; lacking DNA, the TRBD2 call made by TCRdb goes unchecked. This CDR3 is built from 15 residues. Germline V gives CDR1 LGHNA, CDR2 YSLEER. The CDR3 protein is CASSPGRIRRDTQYF.

The rearrangement uses TRBV12-3 or TRBV12-4 and TRBJ1-2; TCRdb names TRBD1, which stays unverified in the absence of DNA. The CDR3 has 13 amino acids. The CDR3 is CASSLTQGRGYTF.

The chain employs TRBV7-3 and TRBJ2-3; TCRdb indicates TRBD1, and absent DNA this call remains unverified. CDR1 and CDR2 from the germline V gene are SGHTA and FQGTGA. The CDR3 is 15 amino acids. CDR3 sequence reads: CASSFDRGQGDTQYF.

The CDR3: CASRRTSGDYNEQFF. This chain joins TRBV2 and TRBJ2-1; TCRdb selects TRBD2, and the lack of DNA leaves this call unchecked. The CDR3 has 15 amino acids. Germline V gene sequence: CDR1 SNHLY, CDR2 FYNNEI.